The T cell receptor beta chain under discussion was sequenced for a study of T cell changes during pregnancy in multiple sclerosis. TCRdb's copy holds only in-frame clones and misses some; the assay was immunoSEQ multiplex PCR. Altogether roughly 59,000 clones are present, around 93% being singletons, with the ten largest covering approximately 0.35%. Germline V gene sequence: CDR1 SNHLY, CDR2 FYNNEI. With 2 bases clipped from V and 4 bases from J, the junction kept 12 bases outside the gene matches. The length of the CDR3 is 18 residues. This clone has only one observation. The receptor's source is a female donor with multiple sclerosis, enrolled in a pregnancy study. The J gene is TRBJ2-2, the V gene TRBV2; 8 positions match TRBD1. The starting material was CD4+ T cells from peripheral blood mononuclear cells, obtained before pregnancy. The CDR3 DNA sequence: TGTGCCAGCAGTGAAATTCGTTTGGGACAGGCCGGCACCGGGGAGCTGTTTTTT. This codes for CASSEIRLGQAGTGELFF.